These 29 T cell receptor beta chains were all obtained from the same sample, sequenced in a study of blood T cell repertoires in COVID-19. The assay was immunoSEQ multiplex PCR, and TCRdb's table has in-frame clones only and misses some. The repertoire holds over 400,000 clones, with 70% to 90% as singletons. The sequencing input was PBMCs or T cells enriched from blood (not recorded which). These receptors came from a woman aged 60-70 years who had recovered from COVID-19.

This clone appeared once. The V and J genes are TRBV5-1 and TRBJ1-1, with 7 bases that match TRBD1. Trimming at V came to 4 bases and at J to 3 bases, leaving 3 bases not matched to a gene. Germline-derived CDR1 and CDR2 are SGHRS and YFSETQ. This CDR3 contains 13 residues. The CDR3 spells CASSQQGHTEAFF. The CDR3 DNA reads TGCGCCAGCAGCCAACAGGGGCACACTGAAGCTTTCTTT.

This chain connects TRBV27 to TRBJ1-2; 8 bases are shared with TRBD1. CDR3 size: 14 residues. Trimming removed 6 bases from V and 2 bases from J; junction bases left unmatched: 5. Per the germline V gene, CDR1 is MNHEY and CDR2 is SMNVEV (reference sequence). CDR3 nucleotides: TGTGCCAGCAGCGGAGGACAGGGCAACTATGGCTACACCTTC. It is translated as CASSGGQGNYGYTF.

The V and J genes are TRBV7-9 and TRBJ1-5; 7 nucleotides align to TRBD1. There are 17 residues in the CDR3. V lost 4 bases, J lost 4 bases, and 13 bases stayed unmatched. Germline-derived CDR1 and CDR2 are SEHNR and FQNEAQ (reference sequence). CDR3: CASSSTGSGSLNQPQHF. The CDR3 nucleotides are TGTGCCAGCAGCTCGACAGGGTCGGGATCATTGAATCAGCCCCAGCATTTT.

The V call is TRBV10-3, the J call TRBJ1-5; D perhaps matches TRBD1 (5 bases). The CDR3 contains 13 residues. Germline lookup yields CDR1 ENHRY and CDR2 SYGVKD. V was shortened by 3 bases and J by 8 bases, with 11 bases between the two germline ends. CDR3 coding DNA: TGTGCCATCAGTGAAACGGGGGAGGAGCCCCAGCATTTT. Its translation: CAISETGEEPQHF.

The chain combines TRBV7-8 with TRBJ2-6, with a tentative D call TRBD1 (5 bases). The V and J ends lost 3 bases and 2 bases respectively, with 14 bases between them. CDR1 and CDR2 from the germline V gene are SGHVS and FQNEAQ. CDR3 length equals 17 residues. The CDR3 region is CASSFRQGSAGANVLTF. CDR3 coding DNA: TGTGCCAGCAGCTTTAGGCAGGGCAGCGCTGGGGCCAACGTCCTGACTTTC. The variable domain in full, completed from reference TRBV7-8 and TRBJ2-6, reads GAGVSQSPRYKVAKRGQDVALRCDPISGHVSLFWYQQALGQGPEFLTYFQNEAQLDKSGLPSDRFFAERPEGSVSTLKIQRTQQEDSAVYLCASSFRQGSAGANVLTFGAGSRLTVL.

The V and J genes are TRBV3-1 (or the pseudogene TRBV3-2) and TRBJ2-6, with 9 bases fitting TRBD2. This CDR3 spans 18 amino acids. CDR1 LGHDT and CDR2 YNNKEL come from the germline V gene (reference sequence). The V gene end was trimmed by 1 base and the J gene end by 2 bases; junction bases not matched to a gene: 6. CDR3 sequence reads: CASSQVLGGGAGANVLTF. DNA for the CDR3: TGTGCCAGCAGCCAAGTACTCGGCGGGGGGGCTGGGGCCAACGTCCTGACTTTC.

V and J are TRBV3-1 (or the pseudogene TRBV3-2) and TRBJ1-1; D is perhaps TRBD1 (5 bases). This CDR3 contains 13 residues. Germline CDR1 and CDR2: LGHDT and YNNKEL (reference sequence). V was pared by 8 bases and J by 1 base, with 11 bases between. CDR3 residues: CASGRQGNTEAFF. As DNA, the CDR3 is TGTGCCAGCGGCAGGCAGGGGAACACTGAAGCTTTCTTT.

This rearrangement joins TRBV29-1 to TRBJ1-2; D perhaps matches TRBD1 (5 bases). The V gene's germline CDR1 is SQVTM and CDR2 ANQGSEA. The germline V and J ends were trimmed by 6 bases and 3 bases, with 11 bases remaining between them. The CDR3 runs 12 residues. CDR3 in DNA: TGCAGCGTCTCTGCGGGGGACTATGGCTACACCTTC. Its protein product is CSVSAGDYGYTF.

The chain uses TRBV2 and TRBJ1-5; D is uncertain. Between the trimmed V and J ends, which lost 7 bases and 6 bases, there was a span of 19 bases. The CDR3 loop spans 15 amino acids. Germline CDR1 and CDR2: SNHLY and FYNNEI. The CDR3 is CASTPVQPAGQPQHF. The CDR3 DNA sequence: TGTGCCAGCACCCCAGTCCAGCCTGCGGGTCAGCCCCAGCATTTT.

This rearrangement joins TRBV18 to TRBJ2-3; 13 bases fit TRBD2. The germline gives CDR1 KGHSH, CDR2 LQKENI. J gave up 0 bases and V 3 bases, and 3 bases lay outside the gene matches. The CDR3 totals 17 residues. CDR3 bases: TGTGCCAGCTCACCGGGACTAGCGGGGACTAGCACAGATACGCAGTATTTT. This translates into CASSPGLAGTSTDTQYF.

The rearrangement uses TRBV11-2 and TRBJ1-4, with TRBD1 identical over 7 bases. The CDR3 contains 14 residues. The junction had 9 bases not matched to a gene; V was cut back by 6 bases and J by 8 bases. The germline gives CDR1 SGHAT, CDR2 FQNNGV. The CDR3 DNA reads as TGTGCCAGCAGAGAAACAGGGGTTGGGGAAAAACTGTTTTTT. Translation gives CASRETGVGEKLFF.

CDR3 region: CASRRVNTEAFF. Here the CDR3 DNA reads TGTGCCAGCAGACGAGTGAACACTGAAGCTTTCTTT. The chain uses TRBV5-6 and TRBJ1-1; D gene unclear. Trimming took 5 bases from V and 0 from J, leaving 5 bases between them. Germline V lookup: CDR1 SGHDT, CDR2 YYEEEE. The CDR3 totals 12 residues.

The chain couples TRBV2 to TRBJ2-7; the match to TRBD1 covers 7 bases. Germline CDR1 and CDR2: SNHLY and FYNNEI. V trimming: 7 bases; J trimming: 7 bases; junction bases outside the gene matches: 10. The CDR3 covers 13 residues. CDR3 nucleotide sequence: TGTGCCAGCATACGACAGGGCTTCAAGGAGCAGTACTTC. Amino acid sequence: CASIRQGFKEQYF.

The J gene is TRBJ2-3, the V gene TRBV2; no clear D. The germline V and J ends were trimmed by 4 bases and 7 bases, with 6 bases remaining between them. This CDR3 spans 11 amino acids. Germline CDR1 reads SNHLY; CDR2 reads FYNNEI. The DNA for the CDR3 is TGTGCCAGCAGTGTAATAAATACGCAGTATTTT. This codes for CASSVINTQYF.

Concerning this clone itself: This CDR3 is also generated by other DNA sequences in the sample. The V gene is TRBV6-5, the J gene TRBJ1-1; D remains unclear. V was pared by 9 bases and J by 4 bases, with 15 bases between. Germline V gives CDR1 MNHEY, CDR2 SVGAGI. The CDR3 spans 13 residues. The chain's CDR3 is CASTALRGTEAFF. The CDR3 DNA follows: TGTGCCAGTACGGCTCTTCGGGGCACTGAAGCTTTCTTT.

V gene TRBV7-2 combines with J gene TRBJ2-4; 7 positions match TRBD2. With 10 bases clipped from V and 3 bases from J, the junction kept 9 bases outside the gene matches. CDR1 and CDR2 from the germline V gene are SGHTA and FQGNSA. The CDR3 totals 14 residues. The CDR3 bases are TGTGCCACCGGGGAGGGATTCGACAAAAACATTCAGTACTTC. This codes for CATGEGFDKNIQYF.

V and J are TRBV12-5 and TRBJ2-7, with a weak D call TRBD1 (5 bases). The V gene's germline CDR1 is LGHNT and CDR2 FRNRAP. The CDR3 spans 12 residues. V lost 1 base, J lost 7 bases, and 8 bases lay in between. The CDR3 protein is CASGLGGWEQYV. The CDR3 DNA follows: TGTGCTAGTGGTTTGGGGGGCTGGGAGCAGTACGTC.

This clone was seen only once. CDR3 protein: CASSLAYGGLYEQYF. For the CDR3, the DNA is TGTGCCAGCAGCTTGGCTTACGGGGGACTCTACGAGCAGTACTTC. This chain links TRBV5-4 with TRBJ2-7, with D possibly TRBD2 on 6 matching bases. V lost 0 bases to trimming and J lost 3 bases, with 13 bases between them. CDR3 size: 15 residues. Germline CDR1 reads SGHNT; CDR2 reads YYREEE (reference sequence). The full variable domain, in which reference TRBV5-4 and TRBJ2-7 provide the parts outside the CDR3, is ETGVTQSPTHLIKTRGQQVTLRCSSQSGHNTVSWYQQALGQGPQFIFQYYREEENGRGNFPPRFSGLQFPNYSSELNVNALELDDSALYLCASSLAYGGLYEQYFGPGTRLTVT.

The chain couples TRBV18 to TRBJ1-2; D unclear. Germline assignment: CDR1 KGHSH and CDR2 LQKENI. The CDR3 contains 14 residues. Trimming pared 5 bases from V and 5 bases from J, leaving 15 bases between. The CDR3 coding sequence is TGTGCCAGCTCAAGAAGGGAGGGATGGTATGGCTACACCTTC. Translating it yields CASSRREGWYGYTF.

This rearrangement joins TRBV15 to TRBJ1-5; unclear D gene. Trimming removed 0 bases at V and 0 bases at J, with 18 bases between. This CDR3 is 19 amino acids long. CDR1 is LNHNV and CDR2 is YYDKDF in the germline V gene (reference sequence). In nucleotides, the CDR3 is TGTGCCACCAGCAGAGATCGGTTGCGTAGCGGAAGTAGCAATCAGCCCCAGCATTTT. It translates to CATSRDRLRSGSSNQPQHF.

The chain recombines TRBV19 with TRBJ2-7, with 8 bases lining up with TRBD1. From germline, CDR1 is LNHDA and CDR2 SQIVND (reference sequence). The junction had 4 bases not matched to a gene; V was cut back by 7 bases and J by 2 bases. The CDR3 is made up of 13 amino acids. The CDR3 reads CASNGGQAYEQYF. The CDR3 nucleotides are TGTGCCAGTAACGGGGGACAGGCCTACGAGCAGTACTTC.

CDR3 in amino acids: CASSPVPGNTIYF. Here the CDR3 DNA reads TGTGCCAGCTCTCCGGTCCCTGGAAACACCATATATTTT. The chain couples TRBV2 to TRBJ1-3; no clear D gene. This CDR3 contains 13 residues. Trimming stripped 8 bases from V and 2 bases from J, with 10 bases between. The germline V gene has CDR1 SNHLY and CDR2 FYNNEI.

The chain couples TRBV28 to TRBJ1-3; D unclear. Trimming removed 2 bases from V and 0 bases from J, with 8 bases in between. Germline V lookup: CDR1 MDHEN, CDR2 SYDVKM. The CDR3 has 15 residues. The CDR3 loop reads CASSLSGSSGNTIYF. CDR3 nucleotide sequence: TGTGCCAGCAGTTTAAGTGGTAGCTCTGGAAACACCATATATTTT.

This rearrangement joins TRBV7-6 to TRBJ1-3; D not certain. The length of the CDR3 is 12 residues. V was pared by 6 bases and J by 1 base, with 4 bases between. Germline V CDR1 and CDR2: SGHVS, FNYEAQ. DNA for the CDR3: TGTGCCAGCAGTCCTTCTGGAAACACCATATATTTT. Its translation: CASSPSGNTIYF.

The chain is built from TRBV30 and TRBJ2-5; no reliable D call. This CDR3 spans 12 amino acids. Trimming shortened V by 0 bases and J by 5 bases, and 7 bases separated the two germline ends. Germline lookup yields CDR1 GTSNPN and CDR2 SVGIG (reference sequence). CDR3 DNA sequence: TGTGCCTGGAGTGTACGGTTGGAGACCCAGTACTTC. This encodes CAWSVRLETQYF.

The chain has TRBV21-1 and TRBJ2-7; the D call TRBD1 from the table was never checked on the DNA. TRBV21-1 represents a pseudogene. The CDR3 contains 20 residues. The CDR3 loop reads CASSAPDGTGSPHQVDEQYV. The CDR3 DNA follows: TGTGCCAGCAGCGCACCCGACGGGACAGGGAGTCCCCACCAAGTCGACGAGCAGTACGTC.

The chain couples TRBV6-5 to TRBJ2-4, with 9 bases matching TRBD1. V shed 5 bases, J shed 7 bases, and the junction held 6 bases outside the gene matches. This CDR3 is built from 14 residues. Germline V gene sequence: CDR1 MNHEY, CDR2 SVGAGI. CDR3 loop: CASSLGTGWNIQYF. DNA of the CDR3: TGTGCCAGCAGTCTAGGGACAGGGTGGAACATTCAGTACTTC.

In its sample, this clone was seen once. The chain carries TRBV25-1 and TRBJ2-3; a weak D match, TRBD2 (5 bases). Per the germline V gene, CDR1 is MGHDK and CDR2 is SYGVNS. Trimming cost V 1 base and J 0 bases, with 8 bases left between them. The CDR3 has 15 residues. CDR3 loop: CASSESPGSTDTQYF. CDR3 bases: TGTGCCAGCAGTGAATCCCCGGGGAGCACAGATACGCAGTATTTT.

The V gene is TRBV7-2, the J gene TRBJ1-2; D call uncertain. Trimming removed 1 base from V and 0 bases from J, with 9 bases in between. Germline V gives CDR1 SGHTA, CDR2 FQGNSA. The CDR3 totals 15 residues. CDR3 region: CASSLVPQTNYGYTF. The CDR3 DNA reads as TGTGCCAGCAGCTTAGTCCCACAGACTAACTATGGCTACACCTTC.